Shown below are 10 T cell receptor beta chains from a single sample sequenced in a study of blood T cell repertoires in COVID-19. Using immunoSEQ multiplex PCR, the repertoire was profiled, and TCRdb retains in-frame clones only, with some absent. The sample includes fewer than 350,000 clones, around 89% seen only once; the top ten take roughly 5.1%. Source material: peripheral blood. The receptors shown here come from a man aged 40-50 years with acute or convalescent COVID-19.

The CDR3: CASSIGLRYGYTF. CDR3 coding DNA: TGTGCCAGTAGTATCGGACTAAGGTATGGCTACACCTTC. This chain uses TRBV19 with TRBJ1-2; D gene unclear. The germline CDR1 and CDR2 sequences are LNHDA and SQIVND (reference sequence). The CDR3 has 13 residues. V gave up 3 bases and J gave up 5 bases, with 10 bases separating them.

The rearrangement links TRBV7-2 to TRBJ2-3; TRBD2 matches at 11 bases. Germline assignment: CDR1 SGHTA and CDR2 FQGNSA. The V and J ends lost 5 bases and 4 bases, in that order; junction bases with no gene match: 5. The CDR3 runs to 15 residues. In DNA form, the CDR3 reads TGTGCCAGCAGCCTTATAGCGGGGGGGCCAGATACGCAGTATTTT. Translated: CASSLIAGGPDTQYF.

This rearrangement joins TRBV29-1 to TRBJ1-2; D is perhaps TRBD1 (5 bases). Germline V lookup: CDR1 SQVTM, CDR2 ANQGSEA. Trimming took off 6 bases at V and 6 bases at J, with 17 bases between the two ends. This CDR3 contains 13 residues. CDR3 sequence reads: CSVRRDLNDGYTF. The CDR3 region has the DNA TGCAGCGTCAGAAGGGACTTGAACGATGGCTACACCTTC. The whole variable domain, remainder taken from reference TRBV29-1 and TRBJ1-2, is SAVISQKPSRDICQRGTSLTIQCQVDSQVTMMFWYRQQPGQSLTLIATANQGSEATYESGFVIDKFPISRPNLTFSTLTVSNMSPEDSSIYLCSVRRDLNDGYTFGSGTRLTVV.

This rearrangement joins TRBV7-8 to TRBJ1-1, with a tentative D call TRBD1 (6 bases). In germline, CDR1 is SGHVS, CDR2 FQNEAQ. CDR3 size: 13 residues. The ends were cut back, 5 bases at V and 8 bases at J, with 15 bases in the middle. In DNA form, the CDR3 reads TGTGCCAGCAGCAATCCCGGCGGGGGCGAAGCTTTCTTT. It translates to CASSNPGGGEAFF.

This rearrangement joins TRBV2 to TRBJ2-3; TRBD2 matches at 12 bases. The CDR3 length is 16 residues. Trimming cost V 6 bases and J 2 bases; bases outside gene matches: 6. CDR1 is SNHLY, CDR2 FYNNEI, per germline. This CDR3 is CASSLGLAGITDTQYF. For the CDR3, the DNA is TGTGCCAGCAGCCTCGGACTAGCGGGGATCACAGATACGCAGTATTTT.

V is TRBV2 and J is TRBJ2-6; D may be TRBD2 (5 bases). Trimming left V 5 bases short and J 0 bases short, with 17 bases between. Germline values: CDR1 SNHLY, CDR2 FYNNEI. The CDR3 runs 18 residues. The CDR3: CASSRTVSPLSGANVLTF. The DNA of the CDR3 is TGTGCCAGCAGTCGGACTGTATCCCCTCTCTCTGGGGCCAACGTCCTGACTTTC.

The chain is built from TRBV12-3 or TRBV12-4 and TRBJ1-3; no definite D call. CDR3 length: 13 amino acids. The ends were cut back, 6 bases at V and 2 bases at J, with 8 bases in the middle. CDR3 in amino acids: CASRAAAGNTIYF. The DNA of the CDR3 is TGTGCCAGCAGGGCGGCCGCTGGAAACACCATATATTTT.

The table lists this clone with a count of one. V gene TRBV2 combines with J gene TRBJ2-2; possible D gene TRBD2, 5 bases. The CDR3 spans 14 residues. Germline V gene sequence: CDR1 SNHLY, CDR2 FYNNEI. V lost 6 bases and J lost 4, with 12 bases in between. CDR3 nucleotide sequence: TGTGCCAGCAGGGAGACCGAGGGCACCGGGGAGCTGTTTTTT. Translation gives CASRETEGTGELFF.

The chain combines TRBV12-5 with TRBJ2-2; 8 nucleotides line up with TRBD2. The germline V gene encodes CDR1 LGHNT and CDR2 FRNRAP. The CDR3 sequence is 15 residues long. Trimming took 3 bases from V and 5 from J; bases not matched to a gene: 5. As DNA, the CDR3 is TGTGCTAGTGGTTTACGGGGGGGCGATACCGGGGAGCTGTTTTTT. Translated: CASGLRGGDTGELFF.

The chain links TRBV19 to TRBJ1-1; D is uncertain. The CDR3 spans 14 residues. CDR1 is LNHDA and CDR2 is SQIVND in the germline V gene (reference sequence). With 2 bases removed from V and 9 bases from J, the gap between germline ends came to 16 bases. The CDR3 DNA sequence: TGTGCCAGTAGTATAAATGCCCCAACAGACAAAGCTTTCTTT. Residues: CASSINAPTDKAFF.